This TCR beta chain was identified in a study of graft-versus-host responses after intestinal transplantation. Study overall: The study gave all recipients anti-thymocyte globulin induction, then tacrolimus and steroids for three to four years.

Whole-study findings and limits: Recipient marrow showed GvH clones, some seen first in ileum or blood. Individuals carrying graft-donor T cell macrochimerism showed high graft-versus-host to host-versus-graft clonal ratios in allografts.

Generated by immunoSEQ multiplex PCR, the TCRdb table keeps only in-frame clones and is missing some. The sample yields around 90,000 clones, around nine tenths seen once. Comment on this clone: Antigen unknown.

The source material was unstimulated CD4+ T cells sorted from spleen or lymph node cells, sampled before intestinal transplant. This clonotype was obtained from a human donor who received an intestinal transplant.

Here the CDR3 DNA reads TGTGCCAGCAGTTACTCGGGGGACACCATATATTTT. Residues: CASSYSGDTIYF. The genes are TRBV6-6 and TRBJ1-3; D possibly corresponds to TRBD1 (5 bases). Germline CDR1 is MNHNY and CDR2 is SVGAGI (reference sequence). The CDR3 sequence is 12 residues long. Deletions cut 0 bases from V and 8 bases from J, with 5 bases between.